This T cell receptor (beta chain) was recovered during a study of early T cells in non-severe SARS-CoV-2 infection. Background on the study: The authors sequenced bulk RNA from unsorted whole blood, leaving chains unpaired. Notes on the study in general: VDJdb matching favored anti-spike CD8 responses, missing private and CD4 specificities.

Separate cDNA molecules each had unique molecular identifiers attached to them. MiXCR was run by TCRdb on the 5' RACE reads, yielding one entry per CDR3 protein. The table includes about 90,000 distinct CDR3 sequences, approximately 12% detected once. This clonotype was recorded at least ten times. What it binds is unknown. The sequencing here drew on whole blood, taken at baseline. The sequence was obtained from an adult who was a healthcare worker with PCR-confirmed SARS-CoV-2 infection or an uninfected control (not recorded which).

The CDR3 DNA reads TGTGCCAGCACCCCTCAGGGGCTCGATAATTCACCCCTCCACTTT. Amino acid sequence: CASTPQGLDNSPLHF. J is TRBJ1-6 and V is TRBV6-6; D may be TRBD1 (6 bases). The CDR3 has 15 residues. Trimming took 7 bases from V and 5 from J, leaving 15 bases between them. Germline loops: CDR1 MNHNY, CDR2 SVGAGI (reference sequence).